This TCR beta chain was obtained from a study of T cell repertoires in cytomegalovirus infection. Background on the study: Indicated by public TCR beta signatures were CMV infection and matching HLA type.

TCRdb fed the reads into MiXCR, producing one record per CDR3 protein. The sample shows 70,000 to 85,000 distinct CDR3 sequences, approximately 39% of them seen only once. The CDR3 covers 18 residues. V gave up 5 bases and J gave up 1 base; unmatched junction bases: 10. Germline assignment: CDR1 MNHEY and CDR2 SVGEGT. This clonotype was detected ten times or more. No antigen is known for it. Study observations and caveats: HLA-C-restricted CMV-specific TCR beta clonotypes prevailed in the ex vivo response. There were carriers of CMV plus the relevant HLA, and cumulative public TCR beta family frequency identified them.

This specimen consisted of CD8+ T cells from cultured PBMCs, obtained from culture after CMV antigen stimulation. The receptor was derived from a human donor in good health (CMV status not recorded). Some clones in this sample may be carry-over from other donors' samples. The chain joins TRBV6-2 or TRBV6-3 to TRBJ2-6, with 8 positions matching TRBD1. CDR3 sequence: CASSPPDRDRSGANVLTF. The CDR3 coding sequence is TGTGCCAGCAGTCCCCCGGACAGGGACAGGTCTGGGGCCAACGTCCTGACTTTC.